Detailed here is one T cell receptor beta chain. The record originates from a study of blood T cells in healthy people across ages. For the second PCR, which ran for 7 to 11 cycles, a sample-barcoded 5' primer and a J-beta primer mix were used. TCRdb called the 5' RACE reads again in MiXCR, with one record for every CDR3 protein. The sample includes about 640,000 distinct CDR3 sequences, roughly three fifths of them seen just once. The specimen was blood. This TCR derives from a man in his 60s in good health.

The CDR3 nucleotides are TGCAGTGCCCCCCGGACTAGCGGCCAAGAGACCCAGTACTTC. Protein sequence: CSAPRTSGQETQYF. V and J are TRBV20-1 and TRBJ2-5, with 10 bases aligning to TRBD2. There are 14 residues in the CDR3. From germline, CDR1 is DFQATT and CDR2 SNEGSKA (reference sequence). The J segment lost 1 base and the V segment lost 6 bases, leaving 5 bases of the junction unmatched.